This T cell receptor beta chain was documented in a study of vaccination and CD4 T cells after COVID-19. Whole-study results and caveats: Going from about 22 to 38, median SARS-CoV-2-reactive clonotypes did not rise significantly. For convalescent patients, a median around 89% of reactive clones surfaced exclusively after vaccination.

There are 16 residues in the CDR3. Per the germline V gene, CDR1 is MNHEY and CDR2 is SVGEGT. V was shortened by 2 bases and J by 2 bases, with 13 bases between the two germline ends. Treatment described: approximately 11-day PBMC culture with coronavirus spike peptide pools or control peptides (ViraFEST assay). Sequence data for DNA of cultured CD4+ T cells were generated by the Oncomine TCR Beta short-read assay. CD4+ T cells were cultured, and genomic DNA was extracted from them. TCRdb ran MiXCR on the PCR reads and lists one entry per CDR3 protein. Here the sample spans about 15,000 distinct CDR3 sequences, around 78% being singletons. In this sample, this clonotype turned up a few times. Antigen: not known.

What was sequenced was CD4+ T cells from blood, cultured in vitro. The receptor was derived from a human donor who had recovered from COVID-19. V is TRBV6-2 or TRBV6-3 and J is TRBJ1-5, with unresolved D. This CDR3 is CASSYGRQRGNQPQHF. The CDR3 DNA reads TGTGCCAGCAGTTACGGCCGGCAGCGGGGCAATCAGCCCCAGCATTTT.